Below, 11 T cell receptor beta chains from the same sample are listed, as sequenced in a study of technical replicates of blood from a few donors. Clones were sequenced by immunoSEQ multiplex PCR, and TCRdb holds only the in-frame ones, with some missing. The repertoire holds approximately 79,000 clones, with 80% to 95% as singletons. Sequencing was done on a sample of T cells isolated from PBMCs. The source of these receptors is a human donor in good health.

The rearrangement uses TRBV9 and TRBJ2-2, with D possibly being TRBD2 (6 bases). Between the trimmed V and J ends, which lost 0 bases and 10 bases, there was a span of 22 bases. Looked up from germline, CDR1 is SGDLS and CDR2 is YYNGEE. This CDR3 is 17 amino acids long. The CDR3 reads CASSVVGGGYYNVELFF. As DNA, the CDR3 is TGTGCCAGCAGCGTAGTTGGGGGAGGCTACTATAATGTGGAGCTGTTTTTT.

The J gene is TRBJ1-4, the V gene TRBV2; no definite D call. There are 11 residues in the CDR3. Between the trimmed V and J ends, which lost 6 bases and 6 bases, there was a span of 5 bases. Germline assignment: CDR1 SNHLY and CDR2 FYNNEI. Here the CDR3 reads CASRFDEKLFF. The CDR3 region has the DNA TGTGCCAGCAGATTCGATGAAAAACTGTTTTTT.

The chain carries TRBV12-2 and TRBJ2-1; no check of the table's D call, TRBD1, against the DNA was made. TRBV12-2 is a documented pseudogene. CDR3 length equals 14 residues. The CDR3 here is CASHTDISYNEQFF. The CDR3 nucleotides are TGTGCAAGTCACACCGACATTTCCTACAATGAGCAGTTCTTC.

The V call is TRBV5-6, the J call TRBJ2-2; 9 positions agree with TRBD2. The CDR3 totals 15 residues. Germline CDR1 is SGHDT and CDR2 is YYEEEE. The V gene end was trimmed by 2 bases and the J gene end by 5 bases; junction bases not matched to a gene: 4. Here the CDR3 reads CASSLTSGFTGELFF. CDR3 bases: TGTGCCAGCAGCTTAACTAGCGGGTTTACCGGGGAGCTGTTTTTT.

This chain links TRBV19 with TRBJ2-6, with 9 nucleotides matching TRBD1. With V trimmed by 6 bases and J by 4 bases, 4 bases remained unmatched. The CDR3 contains 15 residues. CDR1 and CDR2 (germline): LNHDA, SQIVND (reference sequence). The CDR3 DNA sequence: TGTGCCAGTAGGGACAGGGGCCGGGGGGCCAACGTCCTGACTTTC. Translating gives CASRDRGRGANVLTF.

V gene TRBV6-6 combines with J gene TRBJ2-3, with 9 positions matching TRBD2. The CDR3 consists of 14 residues. The V gene's germline CDR1 is MNHNY and CDR2 SVGAGI (reference sequence). Losses at the gene ends were 0 bases for V and 6 bases for J; bases not matched to a gene: 1. The CDR3 bases are TGTGCCAGCAGTTACTCCGCGGGAGGGGATACGCAGTATTTT. It is translated as CASSYSAGGDTQYF.

The V gene is TRBV2, the J gene TRBJ2-1; TRBD2 is a possible D gene (6 bases). Per germline, CDR1 SNHLY and CDR2 FYNNEI. The V end was cut by 6 bases, the J end by 4 bases, with 13 bases between. CDR3 length: 14 amino acids. CDR3 in DNA: TGTGCCAGCAGGGGGACTGTCAGTTACAATGAGCAGTTCTTC. This encodes CASRGTVSYNEQFF.

The gene calls are TRBV5-1 and TRBJ2-7; 7 bases are a match to TRBD1. The V gene end was trimmed by 5 bases and the J gene end by 0 bases; junction bases not matched to a gene: 8. The V gene's germline CDR1 is SGHRS and CDR2 YFSETQ. The CDR3 spans 15 residues. This CDR3 reads CASSDPGTASYEQYF. The DNA for the CDR3 is TGCGCCAGCAGTGACCCCGGGACAGCCTCCTACGAGCAGTACTTC.

The V and J genes are TRBV6-5 and TRBJ1-2; 7 positions match TRBD1. V was clipped by 6 bases and J by 6 bases; unmatched bases: 7. Germline CDR1 and CDR2: MNHEY and SVGAGI. CDR3 length: 13 residues. The CDR3 bases are TGTGCCAGCAGGTTCAGGGGGTTAGATGGCTACACCTTC. This sequence encodes CASRFRGLDGYTF.

The gene calls are TRBV18 and TRBJ2-5; 8 nucleotides line up with TRBD1. The CDR3 covers 14 residues. V was pared by 2 bases and J by 4 bases, with 3 bases of the junction left unmatched. The germline V gene encodes CDR1 KGHSH and CDR2 LQKENI. In DNA form, the CDR3 reads TGTGCCAGCTCACCAGACAGGGGAAGAGAGACCCAGTACTTC. This codes for CASSPDRGRETQYF.

The V call is TRBV5-6, the J call TRBJ2-6; 9 positions match TRBD1. V trimming: 7 bases; J trimming: 4 bases; junction bases outside the gene matches: 6. Germline values: CDR1 SGHDT, CDR2 YYEEEE. CDR3 length: 15 amino acids. In DNA form, the CDR3 reads TGTGCCAGCTGTGACAGGGGGGCGGGGGCCAACGTCCTGACTTTC. It translates to CASCDRGAGANVLTF.